A single sample gave rise to the 16 T cell receptor beta chains below, sequenced in a study of T-cell reconstitution after alpha-beta-depleted transplantation in children. TCRbeta library preparation incorporated unique molecular identifiers. MiXCR, applied by TCRdb to the PCR reads, yields one record per CDR3 protein. The table lists about 980,000 distinct CDR3 sequences, about 29% of them singletons. The source was PBMCs, mostly from graft donor cells, collected 360 days after TCRalphabeta/CD19-depleted stem cell transplant. All receptors come from a boy under two years old who had a stem cell transplant for SCID, so the T cells may come from the graft donor.

This chain uses TRBV7-2 with TRBJ2-5; the D gene could be TRBD1 or TRBD2 (6 bases each). The V end was cut by 5 bases, the J end by 6 bases, with 10 bases between. The germline V gene has CDR1 SGHTA and CDR2 FQGNSA. The CDR3 has 12 residues. DNA for the CDR3: TGTGCCAGCAGCGGGGGGCCCAAGACCCAGTACTTC. Amino acids: CASSGGPKTQYF.

J is TRBJ2-1 and V is TRBV6-5; D not resolved. The CDR3 has 16 amino acids. Germline V CDR1 and CDR2: MNHEY, SVGAGI. Trimming took off 0 bases at V and 2 bases at J, with 11 bases between the two ends. The CDR3 region has the DNA TGTGCCAGCAGTTACTCGGCCCCCAGCCCCTACAATGAGCAGTTCTTC. It yields the protein CASSYSAPSPYNEQFF.

The chain carries TRBV4-1 and TRBJ1-2; TRBD1 agrees at 9 bases. The CDR3 covers 16 residues. Germline CDR1 and CDR2: MGHRA and YSYEKL. V shed 1 base, J shed 1 base, and the junction held 4 bases outside the gene matches. The CDR3 region has the DNA TGCGCCAGCAGCCAAGGACAGGGGGGGGATAACTATGGCTACACCTTC. Its protein product is CASSQGQGGDNYGYTF.

This clonotype was recorded a few times. V gene TRBV12-3 or TRBV12-4 combines with J gene TRBJ1-1; 8 nucleotides agree with TRBD1. Trimming at V came to 6 bases and at J to 5 bases, leaving 8 bases not matched to a gene. The CDR3 extends over 14 amino acids. CDR3 loop: CASSLQGATTEAFF. The CDR3 DNA is TGTGCCAGCAGCCTCCAGGGGGCGACGACTGAAGCTTTCTTT.

A few counts support this clonotype. The chain carries TRBV29-1 and TRBJ2-2; D gene uncertain. The V end lost 4 bases, the J end lost 4 bases, and 7 bases lay between the germline ends. Germline V gives CDR1 SQVTM, CDR2 ANQGSEA. The CDR3 extends over 12 amino acids. This chain's CDR3 is CSVGPTTGELFF. In nucleotides, the CDR3 is TGCAGCGTTGGGCCGACCACCGGGGAGCTGTTTTTT.

This clonotype has only a few counts. The rearrangement joins TRBV28 to TRBJ1-5; tentatively, D is TRBD1 (6 bases). Germline CDR1 and CDR2: MDHEN and SYDVKM. The V and J ends lost 6 bases and 3 bases respectively, with 15 bases between them. The CDR3 extends over 15 amino acids. The CDR3 nucleotides read TGTGCCAGCAGCCCACCGGGACAAGTCAATCAGCCCCAGCATTTT. It yields the protein CASSPPGQVNQPQHF.

The chain has TRBV6-1 and TRBJ2-3; TRBD1 matches at 9 bases. Trimming at V came to 4 bases and at J to 4 bases, leaving 9 bases not matched to a gene. The CDR3 sequence is 16 residues long. Germline CDR1 MNHNS, CDR2 SASEGT. CDR3 DNA sequence: TGTGCCAGCAGTGTTGGGGGGACAGGGAGTCCAGATACGCAGTATTTT. Amino acids: CASSVGGTGSPDTQYF.

This chain connects TRBV5-6 to TRBJ2-1; unclear D gene. Per germline, CDR1 SGHDT and CDR2 YYEEEE. The V gene lost 4 bases and the J gene lost 3 bases, with 14 bases spanning the gap. The CDR3 spans 15 residues. The CDR3 spells CASSPQRGYYNEQFF. CDR3 DNA sequence: TGTGCCAGCAGCCCTCAAAGAGGCTACTACAATGAGCAGTTCTTC.

This clonotype was observed at least ten times. The chain combines TRBV11-2 with TRBJ2-1; D gene uncertain. Germline V CDR1 and CDR2: SGHAT, FQNNGV. Trimming stripped 3 bases from V and 6 bases from J, with 15 bases between. The CDR3 covers 15 residues. The CDR3 DNA follows: TGTGCCAGCAGCTTGGCCGGAAAAGGGTTCAATGAGCAGTTCTTC. This encodes CASSLAGKGFNEQFF.

This clonotype was observed a handful of times. The chain employs TRBV20-1 and TRBJ2-2; 8 bases are shared with TRBD2. Per the germline V gene, CDR1 is DFQATT and CDR2 is SNEGSKA (reference sequence). The CDR3 has 15 amino acids. V was clipped by 2 bases and J by 4 bases; unmatched bases: 6. The CDR3, as DNA: TGCAGTGCTAGAAACGGGGGGGCGGTCACCGGGGAGCTGTTTTTT. It translates to CSARNGGAVTGELFF.

This clonotype came up a few times. The rearrangement links TRBV19 to TRBJ1-1, with D hard to call. This CDR3 is 14 amino acids long. The V gene's germline CDR1 is LNHDA and CDR2 SQIVND (reference sequence). V was cut by 4 bases and J by 1 base, with 10 bases left in between. CDR3 DNA: TGTGCCAGTAGTAACCGGAGCAGGAACACTGAAGCTTTCTTT. This translates into CASSNRSRNTEAFF.

The chain links TRBV6-5 to TRBJ2-1, with D hard to call. Between the trimmed V and J ends, which lost 0 bases and 8 bases, there was a span of 14 bases. CDR3 length: 15 residues. The germline CDR1 and CDR2 sequences are MNHEY and SVGAGI. The CDR3 loop reads CASSYSKVSSHEQFF. As DNA, the CDR3 is TGTGCCAGCAGTTACTCAAAGGTCTCCTCCCATGAGCAGTTCTTC.

The rearrangement uses TRBV7-9 and TRBJ1-4; weak D call: TRBD1 (6 bases). V lost 1 base and J 5 bases, leaving 17 bases between the germline ends. Per germline, CDR1 SEHNR and CDR2 FQNEAQ (reference sequence). The CDR3 runs to 17 residues. The CDR3 coding sequence is TGTGCCAGCAGCTTAGAGATTGTGGGGGCACGAAATGAAAAACTGTTTTTT. As protein: CASSLEIVGARNEKLFF.

This clonotype has only a few counts. This chain uses TRBV5-1 with TRBJ1-2, with a weak D call TRBD1 (5 bases). This CDR3 contains 14 residues. Germline values: CDR1 SGHRS, CDR2 YFSETQ. The V end was cut by 4 bases, the J end by 6 bases, with 16 bases between. The CDR3 DNA is TGCGCCAGCAGCCGGGATCGCTTGGGGGATGGCTACACCTTC. This codes for CASSRDRLGDGYTF.

The chain recombines TRBV20-1 with TRBJ2-1; TRBD2 matches at 11 bases. This CDR3 spans 15 amino acids. Unmatched junction bases numbered 5, after V lost 4 bases and J lost 3 bases. Germline V gene data show CDR1 as DFQATT and CDR2 as SNEGSKA (reference sequence). In DNA form, the CDR3 reads TGCAGTGCTACAAGACTAGCGGGGATCTACAATGAGCAGTTCTTC. It specifies CSATRLAGIYNEQFF.

The chain uses TRBV5-1 and TRBJ2-2; D is unresolved. Germline V gives CDR1 SGHRS, CDR2 YFSETQ. Trimming removed 0 bases at V and 4 bases at J, with 10 bases between. The CDR3 is 15 residues long. CDR3 nucleotides: TGCGCCAGCAGCTTGGTTTCAGTCGGCACCGGGGAGCTGTTTTTT. Translated: CASSLVSVGTGELFF.